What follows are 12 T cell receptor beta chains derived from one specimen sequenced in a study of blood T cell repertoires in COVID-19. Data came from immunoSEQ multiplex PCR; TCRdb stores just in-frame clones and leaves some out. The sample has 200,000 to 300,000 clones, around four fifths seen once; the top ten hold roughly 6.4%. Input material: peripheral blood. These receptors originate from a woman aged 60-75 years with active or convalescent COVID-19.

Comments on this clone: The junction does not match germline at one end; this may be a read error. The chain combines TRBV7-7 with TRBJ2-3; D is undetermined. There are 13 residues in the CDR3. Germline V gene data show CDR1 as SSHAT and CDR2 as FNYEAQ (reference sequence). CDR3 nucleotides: TGTGCTAGCAGCTTATCCCACAGAGATACGCAGTATTTT. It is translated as CASSLSHRDTQYF.

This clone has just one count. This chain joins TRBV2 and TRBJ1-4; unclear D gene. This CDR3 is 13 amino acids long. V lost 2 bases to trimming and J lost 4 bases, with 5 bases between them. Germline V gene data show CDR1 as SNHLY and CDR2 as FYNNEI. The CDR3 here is CASSELSNEKLFF. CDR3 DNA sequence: TGTGCCAGCAGTGAATTGAGTAATGAAAAACTGTTTTTT. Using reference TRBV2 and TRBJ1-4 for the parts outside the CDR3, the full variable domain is EPEVTQTPSHQVTQMGQEVILRCVPISNHLYFYWYRQILGQKVEFLVSFYNNEISEKSEIFDDQFSVERPDGSNFTLKIRSTKLEDSAMYFCASSELSNEKLFFGSGTQLSVL.

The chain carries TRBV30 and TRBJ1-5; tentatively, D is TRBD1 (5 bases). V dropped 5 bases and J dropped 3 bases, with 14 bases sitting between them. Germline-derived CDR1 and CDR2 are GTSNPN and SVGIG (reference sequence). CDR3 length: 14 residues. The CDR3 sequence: CAWGLMGLNQPQHF. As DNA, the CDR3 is TGTGCCTGGGGACTAATGGGGCTCAATCAGCCCCAGCATTTT.

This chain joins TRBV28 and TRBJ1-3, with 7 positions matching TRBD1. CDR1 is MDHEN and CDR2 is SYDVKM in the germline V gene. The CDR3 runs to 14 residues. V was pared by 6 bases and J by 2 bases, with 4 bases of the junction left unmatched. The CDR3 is CASSLRGTGNTIYF. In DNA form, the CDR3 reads TGTGCCAGCAGCCTCAGGGGGACTGGAAACACCATATATTTT.

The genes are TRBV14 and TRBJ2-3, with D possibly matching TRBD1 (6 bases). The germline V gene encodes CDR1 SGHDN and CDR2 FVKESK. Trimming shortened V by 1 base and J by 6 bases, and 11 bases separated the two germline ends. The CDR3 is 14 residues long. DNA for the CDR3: TGTGCCAGCAGCCAAGGTTGGGGGCTTGATACGCAGTATTTT. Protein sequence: CASSQGWGLDTQYF.

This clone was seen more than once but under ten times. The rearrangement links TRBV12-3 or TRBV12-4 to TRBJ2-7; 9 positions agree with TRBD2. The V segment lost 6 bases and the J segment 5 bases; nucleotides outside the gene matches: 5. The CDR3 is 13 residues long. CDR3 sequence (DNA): TGTGCCAGCAGCAGGACTAGCGTAGACGAGCAGTACTTC. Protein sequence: CASSRTSVDEQYF.

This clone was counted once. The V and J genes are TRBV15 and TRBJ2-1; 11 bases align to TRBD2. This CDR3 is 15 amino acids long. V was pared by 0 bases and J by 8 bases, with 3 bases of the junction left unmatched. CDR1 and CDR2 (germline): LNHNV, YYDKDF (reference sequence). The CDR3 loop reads CATSRELAGVYEQFF. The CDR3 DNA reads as TGTGCCACCAGCAGAGAACTAGCGGGAGTCTATGAGCAGTTCTTC.

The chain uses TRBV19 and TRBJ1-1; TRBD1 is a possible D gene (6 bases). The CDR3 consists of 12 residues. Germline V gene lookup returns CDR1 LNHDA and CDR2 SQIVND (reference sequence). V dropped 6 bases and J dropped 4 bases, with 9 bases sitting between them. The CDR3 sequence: CASSAGVTEAFF. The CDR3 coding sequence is TGTGCCAGTAGCGCAGGGGTCACTGAAGCTTTCTTT.

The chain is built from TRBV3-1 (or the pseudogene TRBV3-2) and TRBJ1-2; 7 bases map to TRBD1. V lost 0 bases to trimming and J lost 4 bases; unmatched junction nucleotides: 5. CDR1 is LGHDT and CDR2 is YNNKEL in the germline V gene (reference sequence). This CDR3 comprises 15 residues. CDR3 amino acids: CASSQEPGGSYGYTF. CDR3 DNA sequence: TGTGCCAGCAGCCAAGAACCAGGGGGGAGCTATGGCTACACCTTC.

DNA for the CDR3: TGTGCCAGCAGTTTCCCCACCATGAAGCCGAACACCGGGGAGCTGTTTTTT. It encodes CASSFPTMKPNTGELFF. The chain uses TRBV28 and TRBJ2-2; D remains ambiguous. Trimming took off 3 bases at V and 0 bases at J, with 14 bases between the two ends. The CDR3 extends over 17 amino acids. CDR1 is MDHEN, CDR2 SYDVKM, per germline.

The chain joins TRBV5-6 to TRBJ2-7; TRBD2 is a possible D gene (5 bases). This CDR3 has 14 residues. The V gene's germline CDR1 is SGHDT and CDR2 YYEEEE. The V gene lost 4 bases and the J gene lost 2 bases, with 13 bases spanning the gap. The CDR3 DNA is TGTGCCAGCAGCCTGGAGCGGAACCCCTACGAGCAGTACGTC. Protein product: CASSLERNPYEQYV.

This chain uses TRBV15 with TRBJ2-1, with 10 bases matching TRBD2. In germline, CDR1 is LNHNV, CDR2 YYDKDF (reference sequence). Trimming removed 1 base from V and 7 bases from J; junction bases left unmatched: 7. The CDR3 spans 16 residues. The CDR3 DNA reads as TGTGCCACCAGCAGAGGAGGAGCGGGGGGGAGTAATGAGCAGTTCTTC. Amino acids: CATSRGGAGGSNEQFF.